The 25 T cell receptor beta chains below were found in one sample sequenced in a study of identical twins. Via MiXCR, TCRdb re-called the 5' RACE reads, giving one row per CDR3 protein. The table records hundreds of thousands of distinct CDR3 sequences, over 15% of them present only once. These data also formed part of another study, on T cells expressing NK-cell markers.

The specimen sequenced was PBMCs. These receptors all stem from a woman aged 18-30 years in good health.

Notes on this clonotype: A much larger clone lies one base from this, so it may be a read error. The gene calls are TRBV15 and TRBJ2-7, with D possibly being TRBD1 (5 bases). V shed 0 bases and J shed 4 bases, with 7 bases lying between them. Germline CDR1 is LNHNV and CDR2 is YYDKDF (reference sequence). The length of the CDR3 is 13 residues. Written as DNA, the CDR3 is TGTGCCACCAGCAGAGATCCAGGGTACGAGCAGTACTTC. It codes for CATSRDPGYEQYF.

This clonotype was observed at least ten times. The chain combines TRBV10-3 with TRBJ2-1; D uncertain. The germline V gene encodes CDR1 ENHRY and CDR2 SYGVKD. This CDR3 has 12 residues. V was trimmed by 0 bases and J by 7 bases, leaving 4 bases between them. The CDR3 DNA is TGTGCCATCAGTGAGTCTTCTAATGAGCAGTTCTTC. As protein: CAISESSNEQFF.

This clonotype was observed at least ten times. V gene TRBV20-1 combines with J gene TRBJ2-7, with a possible D match to TRBD1 (5 bases). The V gene's germline CDR1 is DFQATT and CDR2 SNEGSKA (reference sequence). The CDR3 is 12 residues long. V gave up 6 bases and J gave up 6 bases, with 15 bases separating them. This CDR3 reads CSASDSRPEQYF. CDR3 in DNA: TGCAGTGCCTCTGACAGCCGGCCCGAGCAGTACTTC.

This clonotype was seen a handful of times. V usage is TRBV12-3 or TRBV12-4 and J usage is TRBJ1-1; no reliable D call. The CDR3 length is 14 residues. Trimming stripped 7 bases from V and 0 bases from J, with 12 bases between. The CDR3 protein is CASNPGVMNTEAFF. Here the CDR3 DNA reads TGTGCCAGCAATCCAGGAGTCATGAACACTGAAGCTTTCTTT.

This clonotype came up a few times. The gene calls are TRBV9 and TRBJ2-7; D not resolved. CDR1 SGDLS and CDR2 YYNGEE come from the germline V gene. The CDR3 is 12 residues long. Deletions cut 1 base from V and 7 bases from J, with 9 bases between. This chain's CDR3 is CASSVNVGEQYF. Written as DNA, the CDR3 is TGTGCCAGCAGCGTAAACGTTGGAGAGCAGTACTTC.

The CDR3 region is CASSLEGASVAETQYF. The CDR3 nucleotides are TGCGCCAGCAGCTTGGAAGGGGCGTCTGTCGCAGAGACCCAGTACTTC. J is TRBJ2-5 and V is TRBV5-1, with D possibly being TRBD1 (5 bases). CDR1 is SGHRS and CDR2 is YFSETQ in the germline V gene. This CDR3 contains 16 residues. The ends were cut back, 0 bases at V and 4 bases at J, with 16 bases in the middle.

The V call is TRBV12-3 or TRBV12-4, the J call TRBJ2-3; D gene ambiguous. Trimming stripped 7 bases from V and 0 bases from J, with 11 bases between. The CDR3 extends over 14 amino acids. The DNA of the CDR3 is TGTGCCAGCACCCTGAAGAGGAGCACAGATACGCAGTATTTT. Translated: CASTLKRSTDTQYF.

Many counts were recorded for this clonotype. CDR3 DNA sequence: TGTGCCAGCAGTTTAGGGCAGACACAGACCCAGTACTTC. It encodes CASSLGQTQTQYF. The J gene is TRBJ2-5, the V gene TRBV12-3 or TRBV12-4, with D unresolved. The CDR3 totals 13 residues. Deletions cut 1 base from V and 6 bases from J, with 9 bases between.

This clonotype has only a few counts. The chain links TRBV7-9 to TRBJ2-3; D gene uncertain. Trimming left V 1 base short and J 4 bases short, with 9 bases between. Germline V gene sequence: CDR1 SEHNR, CDR2 FQNEAQ (reference sequence). The CDR3 covers 14 residues. CDR3 amino acids: CASSLVATADTQYF. The CDR3 DNA reads TGTGCCAGCAGCTTAGTTGCGACTGCAGATACGCAGTATTTT.

This clonotype was seen a handful of times. The chain recombines TRBV20-1 with TRBJ2-7, with D maybe TRBD1 (6 bases). The ends were cut back, 1 base at V and 4 bases at J, with 20 bases in the middle. The CDR3 runs 16 residues. Germline V CDR1 and CDR2: DFQATT, SNEGSKA (reference sequence). This CDR3 is CSARAKDSTFTYEQYF. DNA for the CDR3: TGCAGTGCTAGAGCGAAGGACAGCACCTTTACTTACGAGCAGTACTTC.

The V gene is TRBV5-1, the J gene TRBJ2-7; 8 bases line up with TRBD1. The germline gives CDR1 SGHRS, CDR2 YFSETQ. V dropped 5 bases and J dropped 6; count of bases not matched to a gene: 10. CDR3 length: 14 residues. As DNA, the CDR3 is TGCGCCAGCAGACCGGGACAGGCAGAGGGCGAGCAGTACTTC. It translates to CASRPGQAEGEQYF.

This clonotype was seen at least ten times. J is TRBJ2-7 and V is TRBV4-3, with 10 nucleotides matching TRBD1. Trimming took 4 bases from V and 4 from J; bases not matched to a gene: 4. The CDR3 contains 14 residues. In germline, CDR1 is LGHNA, CDR2 YSLEER. In DNA, the CDR3 is TGCGCCAGCAGCCCCGGGACAGGGGAATACGAGCAGTACTTC. This codes for CASSPGTGEYEQYF.

The chain has TRBV19 and TRBJ1-1; 8 nucleotides match TRBD1. Germline V lookup: CDR1 LNHDA, CDR2 SQIVND (reference sequence). Unmatched junction bases numbered 2, after V lost 4 bases and J lost 1 base. This CDR3 has 14 residues. The CDR3, as DNA: TGTGCCAGTAGTACTGGACAGGGGAACACTGAAGCTTTCTTT. Protein sequence: CASSTGQGNTEAFF.

There are a few counts of this clonotype. This sequence joins TRBV11-2 and TRBJ2-3, with a possible D match to TRBD1 (5 bases). The V end lost 6 bases, the J end lost 2 bases, and 9 bases lay between the germline ends. Germline lookup yields CDR1 SGHAT and CDR2 FQNNGV. The CDR3 covers 13 residues. The DNA of the CDR3 is TGTGCCAGCAGTCAGGGTAACACAGATACGCAGTATTTT. This gives the protein CASSQGNTDTQYF.

The chain employs TRBV7-7 and TRBJ2-1; D call uncertain. Germline CDR1 is SSHAT and CDR2 is FNYEAQ (reference sequence). The CDR3 has 11 amino acids. The CDR3 spells CASYLSNEQFF. As DNA, the CDR3 is TGTGCTAGTTATTTATCCAATGAGCAGTTCTTC.

This chain links TRBV12-3 or TRBV12-4 with TRBJ2-1, with 8 bases matching TRBD2. CDR3 size: 15 residues. J was trimmed by 8 bases and V by 6 bases; bases with no gene match: 12. The CDR3 DNA is TGTGCCAGCAGCTTTAGCGGGACGGTCCGTTATGAGCAGTTCTTC. Its translation is CASSFSGTVRYEQFF.

The CDR3 bases are TGTGCCAGTCAACCTGGTAGTAGCGGGAAAGAGACCCAGTACTTC. Translated: CASQPGSSGKETQYF. V and J are TRBV5-6 and TRBJ2-5, with 8 bases aligning to TRBD2. Germline trimming cut 8 bases from V and 3 bases from J; bases unmatched to any gene: 12. Germline CDR1 and CDR2: SGHDT and YYEEEE. The CDR3 has 15 residues.

This sequence joins TRBV6-1 and TRBJ2-7; no clear D. With 8 bases removed from V and 2 bases from J, the gap between germline ends came to 13 bases. The CDR3 is 13 amino acids. Germline CDR1 reads MNHNS; CDR2 reads SASEGT. CDR3 sequence reads: CASREVGTYEQYF. The CDR3 DNA reads as TGTGCCAGCCGAGAGGTCGGTACCTACGAGCAGTACTTC.

The chain has TRBV4-1 and TRBJ2-2, with 14 positions matching TRBD2. J gave up 7 bases and V 4 bases, and 8 bases lay outside the gene matches. This CDR3 has 17 residues. The V gene's germline CDR1 is MGHRA and CDR2 YSYEKL. CDR3 amino acids: CASSRVTSGRAYGELFF. Here the CDR3 DNA reads TGCGCCAGCAGCCGAGTGACTAGCGGGAGGGCGTACGGGGAGCTGTTTTTT.

This clonotype was seen a few times. This rearrangement joins TRBV3-1 to TRBJ2-7; no firm D call. CDR1 and CDR2 (germline): LGHDT, YNNKEL (reference sequence). The CDR3 is 14 amino acids. V was clipped by 6 bases and J by 2 bases, with 14 bases between them. The CDR3: CASSRKGATYEQYF. CDR3 coding DNA: TGTGCCAGCAGTCGAAAAGGAGCAACCTACGAGCAGTACTTC.

This clonotype was detected a few times. For the CDR3, the DNA is TGTGCCAGCAGCACCCCGGGACTAGTGAACGGGGAGCTGTTTTTT. Residues: CASSTPGLVNGELFF. V and J are TRBV9 and TRBJ2-2, with 8 bases lining up with TRBD2. Trimming cost V 4 bases and J 7 bases; bases outside gene matches: 9. This CDR3 has 15 amino acids. Germline CDR1 and CDR2: SGDLS and YYNGEE.

V usage is TRBV12-3 or TRBV12-4 and J usage is TRBJ1-1; D is ambiguous. V lost 4 bases, J lost 1 base, and 10 bases lay in between. This CDR3 region has 14 residues. The CDR3 DNA reads as TGTGCCAGCAGTTCTGAGTACAGGAACACTGAAGCTTTCTTT. Translating gives CASSSEYRNTEAFF.

This chain joins TRBV20-1 and TRBJ1-1, with a possible D match to TRBD1 (6 bases). The CDR3 covers 12 residues. CDR1 and CDR2 from the germline V gene are DFQATT and SNEGSKA (reference sequence). Deletions cut 6 bases from V and 8 bases from J, with 16 bases between. The CDR3 loop reads CSALRPDSEAFF. For the CDR3, the DNA is TGCAGTGCCCTTCGTCCGGACAGCGAAGCTTTCTTT.

This chain connects TRBV30 to TRBJ1-1; 11 nucleotides align to TRBD1. The CDR3 covers 17 residues. V gave up 3 bases and J gave up 4 bases; unmatched junction bases: 13. CDR1 GTSNPN and CDR2 SVGIG come from the germline V gene (reference sequence). The CDR3 nucleotides are TGTGCCTGGAGCCCTCCCCCCGGGACAGGGGGTTTCACTGAAGCTTTCTTT. This sequence encodes CAWSPPPGTGGFTEAFF.

In its sample, this clonotype was seen a few times. The rearrangement joins TRBV27 to TRBJ1-1, with no clear D. Germline CDR1 reads MNHEY; CDR2 reads SMNVEV (reference sequence). V dropped 0 bases and J dropped 1 base, with 12 bases sitting between them. The CDR3 is made up of 16 amino acids. The CDR3 sequence: CASSLSIGSGNTEAFF. The CDR3 DNA sequence: TGTGCCAGCAGTTTATCGATCGGATCCGGGAACACTGAAGCTTTCTTT.